Listed below are T cell receptor beta chains from one sample, sequenced in a study of naive and memory T cell subsets. TCRdb re-derived calls from the UMI-ligation and nested PCR reads in MiXCR, one entry per CDR3 protein. This sample carries around 27,000 distinct CDR3 sequences, roughly 10% of them seen once, and the ten largest clones take approximately 17%. The sequenced sample was effector memory CD4+ T cells from blood. These receptors originate from a human donor in good health. CDR3s include the opening cysteine and the closing phenylalanine or tryptophan. Fields, in order: J gene, D gene, clone size, V gene, CDR3 protein, CDR3 DNA. D genes are given only for firm matches. The size of a clone is reported for some rows only, either as once, few or many, or as a class for expanded clones.

J gene: TRBJ1-5; D gene: .; clone size: many; V gene: TRBV6-2/TRBV6-3; CDR3 protein: CASSYSEQPQHF; CDR3 DNA: TGTGCCAGCAGTTACTCGGAGCAGCCCCAGCATTTT
J gene: TRBJ2-4; D gene: .; clone size: few; V gene: TRBV10-2; CDR3 protein: CASSQGTKNIQYF; CDR3 DNA: TGCGCCAGCAGTCAGGGGACCAAAAACATTCAGTACTTC
J gene: TRBJ1-3; D gene: .; clone size: few; V gene: TRBV9; CDR3 protein: CASSPQGGSSGNTIYF; CDR3 DNA: TGTGCCAGCAGCCCCCAAGGGGGGAGCTCTGGAAACACCATATATTTT
J gene: TRBJ2-2; D gene: TRBD1; clone size: many; V gene: TRBV12-3/TRBV12-4; CDR3 protein: CASSPGLQGQNTGELFF; CDR3 DNA: TGTGCCAGCAGTCCGGGATTACAGGGGCAGAACACCGGGGAGCTGTTTTTT
J gene: TRBJ2-3; D gene: TRBD1; clone size: medium-sized; V gene: TRBV3-1; CDR3 protein: CASSQSDRDLDTQYF; CDR3 DNA: TGTGCCAGCAGCCAAAGCGACAGGGATCTAGATACGCAGTATTTT
J gene: TRBJ2-3; D gene: .; clone size: .; V gene: TRBV11-3; CDR3 protein: CASSLDTGTTDTQYF; CDR3 DNA: TGTGCCAGCAGCTTAGATACAGGGACCACAGATACGCAGTATTTT
J gene: TRBJ2-5; D gene: TRBD2; clone size: few; V gene: TRBV7-2; CDR3 protein: CASSLSGNIQETQYF; CDR3 DNA: TGTGCCAGCAGCCTTAGCGGGAATATCCAAGAGACCCAGTACTTC
J gene: TRBJ1-2; D gene: .; clone size: many; V gene: TRBV16; CDR3 protein: CASSPDLVGGYTF; CDR3 DNA: TGTGCCAGCAGCCCCGACCTTGTGGGGGGCTACACCTTC
J gene: TRBJ1-3; D gene: .; clone size: many; V gene: TRBV11-2; CDR3 protein: CASSSQSSGNTIYF; CDR3 DNA: TGTGCCAGCAGCTCTCAGAGCTCTGGAAACACCATATATTTT
J gene: TRBJ2-6; D gene: .; clone size: many; V gene: TRBV7-9; CDR3 protein: CASSPIRAGTAPSGANVLTF; CDR3 DNA: TGTGCCAGCAGCCCCATACGAGCCGGAACGGCCCCCTCTGGGGCCAACGTCCTGACTTTC
J gene: TRBJ1-4; D gene: .; clone size: many; V gene: TRBV4-3; CDR3 protein: CASSRLGGDATNEKLFF; CDR3 DNA: TGCGCCAGCAGCCGCCTGGGGGGTGATGCAACTAATGAAAAACTGTTTTTT
J gene: TRBJ2-7; D gene: TRBD2; clone size: large; V gene: TRBV6-6; CDR3 protein: CASSPGSGFSYEQYF; CDR3 DNA: TGTGCCAGCAGTCCTGGTAGCGGGTTCTCCTACGAGCAGTACTTC
J gene: TRBJ2-1; D gene: .; clone size: few; V gene: TRBV3-1; CDR3 protein: CASSQKFRRDLYNEQFF; CDR3 DNA: TGTGCCAGCAGCCAAAAGTTCCGGAGAGACCTCTACAATGAGCAGTTCTTC
J gene: TRBJ1-4; D gene: .; clone size: .; V gene: TRBV5-6; CDR3 protein: CASSLGFGINEKLFF; CDR3 DNA: TGTGCCAGCAGCTTGGGATTTGGAATTAATGAAAAACTGTTTTTT
J gene: TRBJ2-3; D gene: .; clone size: many; V gene: TRBV12-3/TRBV12-4; CDR3 protein: CASSLGTTDTQYF; CDR3 DNA: TGTGCCAGCAGTTTGGGGACCACAGATACGCAGTATTTT
J gene: TRBJ2-4; D gene: TRBD2; clone size: many; V gene: TRBV11-2; CDR3 protein: CASSSLVGGGTNIQYF; CDR3 DNA: TGTGCCAGCAGCTCCTTGGTCGGCGGGGGTACGAACATTCAGTACTTC
J gene: TRBJ1-5; D gene: .; clone size: .; V gene: TRBV5-6; CDR3 protein: CASSLAPARNQPQHF; CDR3 DNA: TGTGCCAGCAGCTTGGCCCCGGCCCGCAATCAGCCCCAGCATTTT
J gene: TRBJ2-1; D gene: .; clone size: .; V gene: TRBV20-1; CDR3 protein: CSAQRADEQFF; CDR3 DNA: TGCAGTGCCCAAAGGGCGGATGAGCAGTTCTTC
J gene: TRBJ2-1; D gene: TRBD2; clone size: few; V gene: TRBV7-3; CDR3 protein: CASSLGGWDEQFF; CDR3 DNA: TGTGCCAGCAGCTTGGGGGGGTGGGATGAGCAGTTCTTC
J gene: TRBJ1-1; D gene: TRBD1; clone size: few; V gene: TRBV6-1; CDR3 protein: CASSLNNRGHRMNTEAFF; CDR3 DNA: TGTGCCAGCAGCCTAAACAACAGGGGCCACCGCATGAACACTGAAGCTTTCTTT
J gene: TRBJ1-1; D gene: TRBD1; clone size: many; V gene: TRBV20-1; CDR3 protein: CSARKFVVGQGMRSTEAFF; CDR3 DNA: TGCAGTGCTAGAAAGTTTGTAGTGGGACAGGGAATGAGGAGCACTGAAGCTTTCTTT
J gene: TRBJ2-1; D gene: .; clone size: .; V gene: TRBV19; CDR3 protein: CASSILGGGGSYNEQFF; CDR3 DNA: TGTGCCAGTAGTATCTTGGGAGGGGGGGGTTCCTACAATGAGCAGTTCTTC
J gene: TRBJ2-1; D gene: TRBD2; clone size: few; V gene: TRBV24-1; CDR3 protein: CATSDLWEREQYYNEQFF; CDR3 DNA: TGTGCCACCAGTGATTTGTGGGAGCGGGAGCAATACTACAATGAGCAGTTCTTC
J gene: TRBJ2-2; D gene: .; clone size: many; V gene: TRBV7-2; CDR3 protein: CASDALSGTGELFF; CDR3 DNA: TGTGCCAGCGATGCTCTCTCGGGCACCGGGGAGCTGTTTTTT
J gene: TRBJ2-5; D gene: TRBD2; clone size: few; V gene: TRBV24-1; CDR3 protein: CATSVLWRGQETQYF; CDR3 DNA: TGTGCCACCAGTGTCCTATGGCGGGGGCAAGAGACCCAGTACTTC
J gene: TRBJ2-3; D gene: .; clone size: few; V gene: TRBV5-6; CDR3 protein: CASSFGARTDTQYF; CDR3 DNA: TGTGCCAGCAGCTTTGGGGCACGCACAGATACGCAGTATTTT
J gene: TRBJ1-1; D gene: .; clone size: many; V gene: TRBV7-3; CDR3 protein: CASSFGPNTEAFF; CDR3 DNA: TGTGCCAGCAGCTTCGGCCCGAACACTGAAGCTTTCTTT
J gene: TRBJ2-5; D gene: .; clone size: few; V gene: TRBV5-1; CDR3 protein: CASSLTQKGETQYF; CDR3 DNA: TGCGCCAGCAGCTTGACCCAAAAGGGTGAGACCCAGTACTTC
J gene: TRBJ1-5; D gene: .; clone size: many; V gene: TRBV19; CDR3 protein: CASSQGYNQPQHF; CDR3 DNA: TGTGCCAGTAGCCAGGGGTACAATCAGCCCCAGCATTTT
J gene: TRBJ1-6; D gene: .; clone size: .; V gene: TRBV27; CDR3 protein: CASSSRWNPYSPLHF; CDR3 DNA: TGTGCCAGCAGCTCACGATGGAACCCGTATTCACCCCTCCACTTT
J gene: TRBJ2-7; D gene: .; clone size: few; V gene: TRBV6-2/TRBV6-3; CDR3 protein: CASSQLRGKVYEQYF; CDR3 DNA: TGTGCCAGCAGTCAACTGAGGGGGAAGGTCTACGAGCAGTACTTC
J gene: TRBJ1-5; D gene: .; clone size: many; V gene: TRBV19; CDR3 protein: CASSLGVNQPQHF; CDR3 DNA: TGTGCCAGTAGTCTGGGGGTCAATCAGCCCCAGCATTTT
J gene: TRBJ2-1; D gene: .; clone size: .; V gene: TRBV14; CDR3 protein: CATTKTEPGQPDNEQFF; CDR3 DNA: TGTGCCACCACTAAGACCGAACCCGGACAGCCAGACAATGAGCAGTTCTTC
J gene: TRBJ2-1; D gene: .; clone size: many; V gene: TRBV5-1; CDR3 protein: CASSEAMGLGTSYNEQFF; CDR3 DNA: TGCGCCAGCAGCGAAGCCATGGGGCTTGGTACTTCCTACAATGAGCAGTTCTTC
J gene: TRBJ1-1; D gene: .; clone size: few; V gene: TRBV20-1; CDR3 protein: CSAPGPPRGAFF; CDR3 DNA: TGCAGTGCCCCTGGTCCCCCGAGGGGAGCTTTCTTT
J gene: TRBJ2-1; D gene: .; clone size: .; V gene: TRBV2; CDR3 protein: CASSRLITANEQFF; CDR3 DNA: TGTGCCAGCAGTCGCCTGATCACGGCCAATGAGCAGTTCTTC
J gene: TRBJ1-6; D gene: TRBD1; clone size: .; V gene: TRBV6-1; CDR3 protein: CASSLNSGTGDSPLHF; CDR3 DNA: TGTGCCAGCAGCCTAAACTCCGGGACAGGGGATTCACCCCTCCACTTT
J gene: TRBJ1-6; D gene: .; clone size: .; V gene: TRBV20-1; CDR3 protein: CSAPGYSSYNSPLHF; CDR3 DNA: TGCAGTGCTCCGGGGTACAGCTCCTATAATTCACCCCTCCACTTT
J gene: TRBJ1-2; D gene: TRBD1; clone size: many; V gene: TRBV12-3/TRBV12-4; CDR3 protein: CASRKGGASYTF; CDR3 DNA: TGTGCCAGCAGGAAAGGGGGCGCGAGCTACACCTTC
J gene: TRBJ1-2; D gene: TRBD1; clone size: .; V gene: TRBV6-2/TRBV6-3; CDR3 protein: CASRNRGDSYGYTF; CDR3 DNA: TGTGCCAGCAGAAACAGGGGGGATAGCTATGGCTACACCTTC
J gene: TRBJ2-5; D gene: .; clone size: many; V gene: TRBV13; CDR3 protein: CASSRGGAGETQYF; CDR3 DNA: TGTGCCAGCAGCCGAGGAGGGGCAGGAGAGACCCAGTACTTC
J gene: TRBJ1-1; D gene: TRBD1; clone size: .; V gene: TRBV7-8; CDR3 protein: CASSLYAGTEYTEAFF; CDR3 DNA: TGTGCCAGCAGCTTATACGCCGGGACAGAGTACACTGAAGCTTTCTTT
J gene: TRBJ1-1; D gene: .; clone size: many; V gene: TRBV4-3; CDR3 protein: CASSQDYARNTEAFF; CDR3 DNA: TGCGCCAGCAGCCAAGATTATGCGAGAAACACTGAAGCTTTCTTT